These 27 T cell receptor beta chains originate from one sample sequenced in a study of T cell changes during pregnancy in multiple sclerosis. Clones were read by immunoSEQ multiplex PCR, and TCRdb kept only the in-frame ones, dropping some. Among about 76,000 clones listed, roughly 92% were seen once. This specimen consisted of peripheral blood, obtained after pregnancy. Source of these receptors: a female donor in good health, enrolled as a control in a pregnancy study.

The rearrangement links TRBV9 to TRBJ2-5; TRBD1 agrees at 8 bases. The V segment lost 3 bases and the J segment 5 bases; nucleotides outside the gene matches: 9. This CDR3 region has 15 residues. CDR1 and CDR2 from the germline V gene are SGDLS and YYNGEE. For the CDR3, the DNA is TGTGCCAGCAGCGCGGCAGACTACAGGGGGGAGACCCAGTACTTC. Translation: CASSAADYRGETQYF.

The J gene is TRBJ1-6, the V gene TRBV6-5, with D hard to call. Germline V gives CDR1 MNHEY, CDR2 SVGAGI. Deletions cut 2 bases from V and 5 bases from J, with 7 bases between. This CDR3 contains 14 residues. CDR3 amino acids: CASSYGGNNSPLHF. In DNA form, the CDR3 reads TGTGCCAGCAGTTACGGAGGGAATAATTCACCCCTCCACTTT.

The rearrangement uses TRBV28 and TRBJ1-1; D not resolved. Germline V lookup: CDR1 MDHEN, CDR2 SYDVKM. CDR3 size: 11 residues. V lost 8 bases and J lost 0, with 4 bases in between. CDR3 protein: CASGLNTEAFF. The CDR3 region has the DNA TGTGCCAGCGGGCTGAACACTGAAGCTTTCTTT.

The rearrangement links TRBV4-1 to TRBJ2-1, with no clear D. The CDR3 length is 14 residues. The V gene lost 1 base and the J gene lost 5 bases, with 9 bases spanning the gap. Looked up from germline, CDR1 is MGHRA and CDR2 is YSYEKL. The CDR3 reads CASSQVVYHNEQFF. CDR3 sequence (DNA): TGCGCCAGCAGCCAAGTTGTCTACCACAATGAGCAGTTCTTC.

V and J are TRBV6-1 and TRBJ2-1; D is unclear. Germline CDR1 is MNHNS and CDR2 is SASEGT. The CDR3 is 15 amino acids. Trimming pared 6 bases from V and 4 bases from J, leaving 16 bases between. The CDR3 DNA reads as TGTGCCAGCAGGGTTGTGTCAGATATTTACAATGAGCAGTTCTTC. Its translation: CASRVVSDIYNEQFF.

This chain uses TRBV4-1 with TRBJ2-7, with TRBD2 matching over 11 bases. Germline assignment: CDR1 MGHRA and CDR2 YSYEKL. The CDR3 is 14 residues long. The trim removed 3 bases at V and 6 bases at J, leaving 4 bases unmatched. The CDR3, as DNA: TGCGCCAGCAGCCAGGGACTAGCGGCGATCGAGCAGTACTTC. Residues: CASSQGLAAIEQYF.

The chain couples TRBV15 to TRBJ2-7, with 7 bases matching TRBD2. This CDR3 is 15 amino acids long. Trimming cost V 3 bases and J 4 bases; bases outside gene matches: 9. Germline values: CDR1 LNHNV, CDR2 YYDKDF (reference sequence). The chain's CDR3 is CATSRGGGSLYEQYF. The DNA of the CDR3 is TGTGCCACCAGCAGGGGGGGAGGGTCTCTGTACGAGCAGTACTTC.

The rearrangement uses TRBV6-1 and TRBJ2-5, with 7 bases aligning to TRBD1. This CDR3 comprises 15 residues. The germline gives CDR1 MNHNS, CDR2 SASEGT. The trim removed 6 bases at V and 3 bases at J, leaving 10 bases unmatched. The CDR3 protein is CASRPQGPTKETQYF. DNA for the CDR3: TGTGCCAGCAGGCCACAGGGGCCTACGAAAGAGACCCAGTACTTC.

V usage is TRBV7-8 and J usage is TRBJ2-2; 8 bases agree with TRBD2. This CDR3 is 14 amino acids long. V was pared by 5 bases and J by 4 bases, with 3 bases of the junction left unmatched. Looked up from germline, CDR1 is SGHVS and CDR2 is FQNEAQ. The CDR3 here is CASSPGLATGELFF. CDR3 in DNA: TGTGCCAGCAGCCCCGGACTAGCCACCGGGGAGCTGTTTTTT. The full variable domain, with the rest looked up from reference TRBV7-8 and TRBJ2-2, is GAGVSQSPRYKVAKRGQDVALRCDPISGHVSLFWYQQALGQGPEFLTYFQNEAQLDKSGLPSDRFFAERPEGSVSTLKIQRTQQEDSAVYLCASSPGLATGELFFGEGSRLTVL.

A note on this clone: The junction departs from the called germline gene at one end, perhaps through a read error. The chain uses TRBV28 and TRBJ2-1, with 7 bases that match TRBD1. The germline V gene encodes CDR1 MDHEN and CDR2 SYDVKM. CDR3 size: 15 residues. The CDR3 reads CASSSTIDRAGIYLF. CDR3 coding DNA: TGTGCCAGCAGTTCCACCATCGACAGGGCGGGTATCTATCTCTTC.

The rearrangement links TRBV5-1 to TRBJ2-1; 7 positions agree with TRBD1. Germline V CDR1 and CDR2: SGHRS, YFSETQ. V trimming: 4 bases; J trimming: 8 bases; junction bases outside the gene matches: 12. The CDR3 consists of 15 residues. CDR3 coding DNA: TGCGCCAGCAGCCCCGGGACAGTTACCTTCGATGAGCAGTTCTTC. This gives the protein CASSPGTVTFDEQFF.

This clone was counted between two and nine times. J is TRBJ1-1 and V is TRBV28, with a possible D match to TRBD1 (6 bases). Trimming stripped 1 base from V and 1 base from J, with 10 bases between. The CDR3 consists of 15 residues. Germline assignment: CDR1 MDHEN and CDR2 SYDVKM. The CDR3: CASSLLQGGNTEAFF. The CDR3 DNA reads as TGTGCCAGCAGTTTATTACAGGGTGGGAACACTGAAGCTTTCTTT. The full variable domain, with the rest looked up from reference TRBV28 and TRBJ1-1, is DVKVTQSSRYLVKRTGEKVFLECVQDMDHENMFWYRQDPGLGLRLIYFSYDVKMKEKGDIPEGYSVSREKKERFSLILESASTNQTSMYLCASSLLQGGNTEAFFGQGTRLTVV.

This sequence joins TRBV19 and TRBJ2-5; D call uncertain. Trimming cost V 0 bases and J 3 bases, with 5 bases left between them. From germline, CDR1 is LNHDA and CDR2 SQIVND (reference sequence). This CDR3 has 13 residues. The DNA for the CDR3 is TGTGCCAGTAGTATAGACGCAGAAGAGACCCAGTACTTC. Its translation: CASSIDAEETQYF. Combining the CDR3 with reference TRBV19 and TRBJ2-5 gives the whole variable domain DGGITQSPKYLFRKEGQNVTLSCEQNLNHDAMYWYRQDPGQGLRLIYYSQIVNDFQKGDIAEGYSVSREKKESFPLTVTSAQKNPTAFYLCASSIDAEETQYFGPGTRLLVL.

V usage is TRBV30 and J usage is TRBJ1-5, with 7 bases aligning to TRBD1. J was trimmed by 4 bases and V by 5 bases; bases with no gene match: 5. CDR3 length equals 13 residues. Germline CDR1 GTSNPN, CDR2 SVGIG (reference sequence). This chain's CDR3 is CAWSDRSNQPQHF. The CDR3 coding sequence is TGTGCCTGGTCGGACAGGTCTAATCAGCCCCAGCATTTT.

This clone was recorded once. The V gene is TRBV27, the J gene TRBJ1-5, with TRBD1 matching 9 bases. Unmatched junction bases numbered 7, after V lost 5 bases and J lost 5 bases. Germline CDR1 is MNHEY and CDR2 is SMNVEV (reference sequence). The CDR3 extends over 15 amino acids. The CDR3 reads CASSIGQGRYQPQHF. For the CDR3, the DNA is TGTGCCAGCAGTATCGGACAGGGGAGGTATCAGCCCCAGCATTTT.

This rearrangement joins TRBV9 to TRBJ1-1; no reliable D call. The CDR3 runs to 14 residues. The V end was cut by 0 bases, the J end by 1 base, with 7 bases between. Per germline, CDR1 SGDLS and CDR2 YYNGEE. The CDR3 is CASSVVGGNTEAFF. For the CDR3, the DNA is TGTGCCAGCAGCGTAGTCGGTGGGAACACTGAAGCTTTCTTT.

The rearrangement uses TRBV7-2 and TRBJ1-2; 8 nucleotides agree with TRBD1. Germline CDR1 reads SGHTA; CDR2 reads FQGNSA. J lost 4 bases, V lost 3 bases, and 16 bases had no gene match. The CDR3 extends over 18 amino acids. The CDR3, as DNA: TGTGCCAGCAGCTTGCGAGTTCTTCCGGGACAGGACACCTATGGCTACACCTTC. Translation gives CASSLRVLPGQDTYGYTF.

This chain connects TRBV4-1 to TRBJ2-7, with D hard to call. With 0 bases removed from V and 0 bases from J, the gap between germline ends came to 15 bases. The CDR3 is 17 amino acids. The germline gives CDR1 MGHRA, CDR2 YSYEKL. CDR3 amino acids: CASSQDLVLRSSYEQYF. The CDR3 DNA is TGCGCCAGCAGCCAAGATTTAGTATTGAGGAGCTCCTACGAGCAGTACTTC.

Only one count was recorded for this clone. The chain employs TRBV4-1 and TRBJ2-1; TRBD2 matches at 8 bases. Germline lookup yields CDR1 MGHRA and CDR2 YSYEKL. The CDR3 spans 16 residues. The V gene end was trimmed by 1 base and the J gene end by 7 bases; junction bases not matched to a gene: 9. CDR3 residues: CASSQVGAGGLNEQFF. The CDR3 DNA reads TGCGCCAGCAGCCAAGTAGGGGCGGGGGGTCTGAATGAGCAGTTCTTC.

The genes are TRBV6-5 and TRBJ2-6, with 7 bases aligning to TRBD2. V shed 6 bases and J 3 bases; nucleotides not matched to a gene: 5. This CDR3 region has 15 residues. Looked up from germline, CDR1 is MNHEY and CDR2 is SVGAGI. The CDR3 DNA reads TGTGCCAGCAGCCGACTAGCTGGTGGGGCCAACGTCCTGACTTTC. Translated: CASSRLAGGANVLTF.

This clone was counted once. The rearrangement uses TRBV6-6 and TRBJ2-2; D not certain. Germline V gene data show CDR1 as MNHNY and CDR2 as SVGAGI (reference sequence). The length of the CDR3 is 12 residues. CDR3 loop: CALRMRTGELFF. DNA for the CDR3: TGTGCTTTACGGATGCGGACCGGGGAGCTGTTTTTT.

The chain employs TRBV11-2 and TRBJ1-1, with 10 bases lining up with TRBD1. This CDR3 comprises 15 residues. Per the germline V gene, CDR1 is SGHAT and CDR2 is FQNNGV. The V segment lost 1 base and the J segment 6 bases; nucleotides outside the gene matches: 5. The CDR3 DNA reads as TGTGCCAGCAGCTTAGCCGGGACAGGGGTCTCTGAAGCTTTCTTT. Translating it yields CASSLAGTGVSEAFF.

The genes are TRBV27 and TRBJ2-1; the match to TRBD2 covers 11 bases. The CDR3 contains 14 residues. V shed 5 bases, J shed 6 bases, and the junction held 3 bases outside the gene matches. Germline CDR1 is MNHEY and CDR2 is SMNVEV (reference sequence). CDR3 bases: TGTGCCAGCAGTCAAGGGACTAGCGGCAATGAGCAGTTCTTC. Protein product: CASSQGTSGNEQFF.

J is TRBJ2-2 and V is TRBV2, with D hard to call. There are 15 residues in the CDR3. Trimming shortened V by 2 bases and J by 5 bases, and 12 bases separated the two germline ends. Germline CDR1 and CDR2: SNHLY and FYNNEI. The CDR3 region is CASSEISRTTGELFF. In DNA, the CDR3 is TGTGCCAGCAGTGAAATTTCCCGAACTACCGGGGAGCTGTTTTTT.

V usage is TRBV30 and J usage is TRBJ2-4; the match to TRBD1 covers 11 bases. CDR3 length: 15 residues. V lost 2 bases, J lost 8 bases, and 8 bases stayed unmatched. Germline CDR1 reads GTSNPN; CDR2 reads SVGIG (reference sequence). In nucleotides, the CDR3 is TGTGCCTGGAGTTACAAACCGGGACAGGGGGACATTCAGTACTTC. This encodes CAWSYKPGQGDIQYF.

The chain couples TRBV27 to TRBJ2-7, with 12 bases that match TRBD2. This CDR3 comprises 14 residues. Germline-derived CDR1 and CDR2 are MNHEY and SMNVEV (reference sequence). With V trimmed by 7 bases and J by 7 bases, 8 bases remained unmatched. The chain's CDR3 is CASTPTSGSQEQYF. CDR3 nucleotide sequence: TGTGCCAGCACACCGACTAGCGGGAGTCAGGAGCAGTACTTC.

This rearrangement joins TRBV10-1 to TRBJ2-7; tentatively, D is TRBD1 (5 bases). This CDR3 comprises 13 residues. Germline assignment: CDR1 WNHNN and CDR2 SYGVQD (reference sequence). V was shortened by 3 bases and J by 2 bases, with 8 bases between the two germline ends. This CDR3 reads CASSDGAAYEQYF. CDR3 DNA sequence: TGCGCCAGCAGTGATGGGGCAGCCTACGAGCAGTACTTC.